These 4 T cell receptor beta chains share one sample of origin, sequenced in a study of shared clonotypes between healthy human individuals. Method: immunoSEQ multiplex PCR; TCRdb's copy keeps in-frame clones and lacks some. This table has around 2.3 million clones, nearly 97% appearing once. Sequencing was carried out using naive CD4+ T cells sorted from blood. This sample's subset: CD45RA+ positively selected. The receptors derive from a man younger than 35 in good health.

The CDR3 DNA follows: TGCGCCAGCAGGGGGCGCAACGGTGAAAAACTGTTTTTT. Its protein is CASRGRNGEKLFF. This chain links TRBV5-1 with TRBJ1-4; D possibly corresponds to TRBD1 (5 bases). V was shortened by 5 bases and J by 7 bases, with 12 bases between the two germline ends. Germline values: CDR1 SGHRS, CDR2 YFSETQ. The CDR3 is 13 amino acids.

This clone was picked up one time. The rearrangement uses TRBV4-3 and TRBJ1-2; D uncertain. CDR1 LGHNA and CDR2 YSLEER come from the germline V gene. V lost 0 bases and J lost 7, with 18 bases in between. The CDR3 runs to 16 residues. The CDR3 bases are TGCGCCAGCAGCCAAGAAGGAACACCGAGGGAGCCTGGCTACACCTTC. It is translated as CASSQEGTPREPGYTF.

The chain employs TRBV28 and TRBJ1-2, with 7 bases lining up with TRBD1. Germline-derived CDR1 and CDR2 are MDHEN and SYDVKM. V lost 7 bases, J lost 4 bases, and 9 bases stayed unmatched. This CDR3 is built from 14 residues. CDR3 loop: CASTQGGSPYGYTF. The CDR3 DNA reads as TGTGCCAGCACCCAAGGGGGCTCCCCCTATGGCTACACCTTC.

The chain is built from TRBV4-3 and TRBJ1-5, with D uncertain. Trimming took off 1 base at V and 9 bases at J, with 13 bases between the two ends. Germline V gene sequence: CDR1 LGHNA, CDR2 YSLEER. There are 14 residues in the CDR3. In DNA, the CDR3 is TGCGCCAGCAGCCAAGGACCTACGGGTGGGCCCCAGCATTTT. Residues: CASSQGPTGGPQHF.